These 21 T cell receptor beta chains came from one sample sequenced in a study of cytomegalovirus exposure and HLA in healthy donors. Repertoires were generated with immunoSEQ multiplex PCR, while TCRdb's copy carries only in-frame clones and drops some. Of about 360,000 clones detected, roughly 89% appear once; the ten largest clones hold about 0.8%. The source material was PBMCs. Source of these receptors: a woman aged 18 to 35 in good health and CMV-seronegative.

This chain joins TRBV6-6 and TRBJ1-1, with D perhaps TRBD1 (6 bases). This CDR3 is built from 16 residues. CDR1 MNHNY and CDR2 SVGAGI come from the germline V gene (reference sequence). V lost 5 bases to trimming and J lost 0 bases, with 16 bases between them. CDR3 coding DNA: TGTGCCAGCAGTACCACTACAGGGTTGTTGAACACTGAAGCTTTCTTT. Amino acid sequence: CASSTTTGLLNTEAFF.

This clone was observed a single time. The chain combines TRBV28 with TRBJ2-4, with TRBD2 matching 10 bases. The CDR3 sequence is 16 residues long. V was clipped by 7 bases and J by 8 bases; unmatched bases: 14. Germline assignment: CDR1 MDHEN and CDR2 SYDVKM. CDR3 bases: TGTGCCAGCAAGAGGGGGGGTCTAGCGGGAGAGTACATTCAGTACTTC. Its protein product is CASKRGGLAGEYIQYF.

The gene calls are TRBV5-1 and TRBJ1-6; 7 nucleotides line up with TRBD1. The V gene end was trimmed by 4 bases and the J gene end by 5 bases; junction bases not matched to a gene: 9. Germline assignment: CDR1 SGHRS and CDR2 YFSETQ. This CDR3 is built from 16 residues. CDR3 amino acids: CASSLLTGMNNSPLHF. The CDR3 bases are TGCGCCAGCAGCCTTCTGACAGGGATGAATAATTCACCCCTCCACTTT.

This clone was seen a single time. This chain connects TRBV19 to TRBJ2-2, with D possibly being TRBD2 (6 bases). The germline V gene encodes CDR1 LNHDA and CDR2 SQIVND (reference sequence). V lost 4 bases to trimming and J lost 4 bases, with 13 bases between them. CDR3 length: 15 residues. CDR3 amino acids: CASSRRGGFTGELFF. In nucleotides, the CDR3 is TGTGCCAGTAGTAGAAGGGGAGGATTCACCGGGGAGCTGTTTTTT.

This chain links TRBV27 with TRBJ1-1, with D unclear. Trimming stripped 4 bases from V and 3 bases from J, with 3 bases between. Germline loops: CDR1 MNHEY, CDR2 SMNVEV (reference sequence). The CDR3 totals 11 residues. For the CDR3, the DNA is TGTGCCAGCAGTTCGTACACTGAAGCTTTCTTT. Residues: CASSSYTEAFF.

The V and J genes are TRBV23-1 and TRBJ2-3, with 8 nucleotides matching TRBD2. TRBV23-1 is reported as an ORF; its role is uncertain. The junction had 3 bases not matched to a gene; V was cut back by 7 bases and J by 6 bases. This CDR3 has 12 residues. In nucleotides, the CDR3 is TGCGCCAGCACCCGGGGGGGCGATACGCAGTATTTT. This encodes CASTRGGDTQYF.

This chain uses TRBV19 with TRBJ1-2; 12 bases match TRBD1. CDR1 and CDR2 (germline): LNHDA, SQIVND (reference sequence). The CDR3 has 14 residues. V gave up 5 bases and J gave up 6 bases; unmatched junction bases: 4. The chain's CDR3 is CASSWDRGHDGYTF. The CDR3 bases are TGTGCCAGTAGTTGGGACAGGGGGCACGATGGCTACACCTTC. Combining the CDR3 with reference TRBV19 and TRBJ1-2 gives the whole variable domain DGGITQSPKYLFRKEGQNVTLSCEQNLNHDAMYWYRQDPGQGLRLIYYSQIVNDFQKGDIAEGYSVSREKKESFPLTVTSAQKNPTAFYLCASSWDRGHDGYTFGSGTRLTVV.

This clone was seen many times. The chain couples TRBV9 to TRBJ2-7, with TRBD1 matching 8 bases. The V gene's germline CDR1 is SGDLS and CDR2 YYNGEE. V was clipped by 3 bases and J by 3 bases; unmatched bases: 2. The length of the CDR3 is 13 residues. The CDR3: CASSAGTGYEQYF. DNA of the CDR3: TGTGCCAGCAGCGCCGGGACAGGCTACGAGCAGTACTTC.

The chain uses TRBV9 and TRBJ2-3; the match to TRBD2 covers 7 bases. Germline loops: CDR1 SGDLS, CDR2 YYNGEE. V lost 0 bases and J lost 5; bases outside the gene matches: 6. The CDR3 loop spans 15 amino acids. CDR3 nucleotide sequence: TGTGCCAGCAGCGTAGACGGGAGGAGCCAAGATACGCAGTATTTT. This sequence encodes CASSVDGRSQDTQYF.

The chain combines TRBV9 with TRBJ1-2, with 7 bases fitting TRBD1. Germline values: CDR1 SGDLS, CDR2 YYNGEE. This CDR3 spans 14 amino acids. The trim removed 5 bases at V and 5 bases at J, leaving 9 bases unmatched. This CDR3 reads CASRKQGQLYGYTF. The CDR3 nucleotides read TGTGCCAGCAGGAAACAGGGACAGCTATATGGCTACACCTTC.

In DNA, the CDR3 is TGTGCCAGCAGTGAACCCGGGACAGGGTTCAATGAGCAGTTCTTC. Encoded protein: CASSEPGTGFNEQFF. The rearrangement uses TRBV25-1 and TRBJ2-1, with 9 bases that match TRBD1. This CDR3 contains 15 residues. Per germline, CDR1 MGHDK and CDR2 SYGVNS. V lost 2 bases to trimming and J lost 6 bases; unmatched junction nucleotides: 5.

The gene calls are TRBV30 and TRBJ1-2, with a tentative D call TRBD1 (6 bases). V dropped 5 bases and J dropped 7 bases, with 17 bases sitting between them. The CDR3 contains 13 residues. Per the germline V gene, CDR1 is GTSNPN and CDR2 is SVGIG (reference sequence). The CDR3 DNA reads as TGTGCCTGGGAAGATACAGGGTGGGGTGGCTACACCTTC. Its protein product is CAWEDTGWGGYTF.

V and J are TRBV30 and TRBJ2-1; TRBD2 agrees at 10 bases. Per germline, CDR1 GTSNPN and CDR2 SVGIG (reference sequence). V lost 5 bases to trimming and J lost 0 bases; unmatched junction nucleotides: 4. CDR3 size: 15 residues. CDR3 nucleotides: TGTGCCTGGGGTAGCGGGAGGTCCTCCTACAATGAGCAGTTCTTC. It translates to CAWGSGRSSYNEQFF.

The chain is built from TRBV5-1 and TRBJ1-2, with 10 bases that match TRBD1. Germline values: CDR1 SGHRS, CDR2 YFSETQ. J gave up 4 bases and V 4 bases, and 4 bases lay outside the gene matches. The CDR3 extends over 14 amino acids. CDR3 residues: CASSPDRGAYGYTF. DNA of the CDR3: TGCGCCAGCAGCCCGGACAGGGGGGCCTATGGCTACACCTTC.

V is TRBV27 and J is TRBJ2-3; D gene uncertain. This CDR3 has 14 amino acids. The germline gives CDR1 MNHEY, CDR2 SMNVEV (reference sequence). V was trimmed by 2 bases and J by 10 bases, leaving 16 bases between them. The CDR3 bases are TGTGCCAGCAGTTTAACCGAGCCCAATTCGGCGCAGTATTTT. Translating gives CASSLTEPNSAQYF.

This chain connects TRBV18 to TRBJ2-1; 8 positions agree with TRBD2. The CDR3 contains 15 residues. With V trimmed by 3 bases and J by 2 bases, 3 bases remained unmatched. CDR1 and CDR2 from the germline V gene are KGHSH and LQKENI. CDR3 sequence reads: CASSPQRGPYNEQFF. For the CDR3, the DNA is TGTGCCAGCTCACCCCAGCGGGGGCCCTACAATGAGCAGTTCTTC.

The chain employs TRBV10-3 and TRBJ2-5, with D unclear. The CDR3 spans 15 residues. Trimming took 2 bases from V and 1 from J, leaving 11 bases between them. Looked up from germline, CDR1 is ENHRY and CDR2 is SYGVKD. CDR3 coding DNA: TGTGCCATCAGTGAGCCTCCCTCAGGCCAAGAGACCCAGTACTTC. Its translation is CAISEPPSGQETQYF.

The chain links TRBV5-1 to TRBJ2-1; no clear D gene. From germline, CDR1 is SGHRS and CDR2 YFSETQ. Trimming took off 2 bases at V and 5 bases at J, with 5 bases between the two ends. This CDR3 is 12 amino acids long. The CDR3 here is CASSFTDNEQFF. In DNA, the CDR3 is TGCGCCAGCAGCTTTACGGACAATGAGCAGTTCTTC.

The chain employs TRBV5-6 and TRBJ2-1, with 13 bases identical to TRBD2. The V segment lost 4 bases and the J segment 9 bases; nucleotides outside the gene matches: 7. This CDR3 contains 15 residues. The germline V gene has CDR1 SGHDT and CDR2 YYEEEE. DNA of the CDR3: TGTGCCAGCAGCCTCTCGGGGACTAGCGGGATTGAGCAGTTCTTC. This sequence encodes CASSLSGTSGIEQFF. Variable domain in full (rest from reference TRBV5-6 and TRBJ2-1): DAGVTQSPTHLIKTRGQQVTLRCSPKSGHDTVSWYQQALGQGPQFIFQYYEEEERQRGNFPDRFSGHQFPNYSSELNVNALLLGDSALYLCASSLSGTSGIEQFFGPGTRLTVL.

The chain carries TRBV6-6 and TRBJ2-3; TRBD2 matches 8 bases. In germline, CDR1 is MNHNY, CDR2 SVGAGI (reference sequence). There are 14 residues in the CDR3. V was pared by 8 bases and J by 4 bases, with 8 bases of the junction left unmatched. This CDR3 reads CASHSGILADTQYF. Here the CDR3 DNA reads TGTGCCAGCCATAGCGGGATTCTCGCAGATACGCAGTATTTT.

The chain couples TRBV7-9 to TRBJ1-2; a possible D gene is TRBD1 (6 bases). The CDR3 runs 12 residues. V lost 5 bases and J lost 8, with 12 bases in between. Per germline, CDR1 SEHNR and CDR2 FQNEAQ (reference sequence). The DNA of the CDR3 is TGTGCCAGCAGCACCACAGGGAAAGGCTACACCTTC. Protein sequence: CASSTTGKGYTF.